These 27 T cell receptor beta chains share one sample of origin, sequenced in a study of T cell responses to AZD1222 COVID-19 vaccine. The data were produced by immunoSEQ multiplex PCR, yet TCRdb's version contains in-frame clones alone and is incomplete. This table holds approximately 89,000 clones, about 86% found once. Sample: peripheral blood, taken 28 days after the second AZD1222 dose. The origin of the receptors is an adult who received the AZD1222 COVID-19 vaccine.

The chain has TRBV10-1 and TRBJ1-1; the D gene is possibly TRBD1 (5 bases). The CDR3 covers 14 residues. Germline CDR1 and CDR2: WNHNN and SYGVQD (reference sequence). The germline V and J ends were trimmed by 3 bases and 1 base, with 9 bases remaining between them. The DNA of the CDR3 is TGCGCCAGCAGTGATCCGGGGACGAACACTGAAGCTTTCTTT. Translated: CASSDPGTNTEAFF.

The DNA for the CDR3 is TGTGCCAGCAGGAAGGGGGGCAGGGAGACCCAGTACTTC. This sequence encodes CASRKGGRETQYF. This chain uses TRBV27 with TRBJ2-5; D assignment may be TRBD1 or TRBD2 (6 bases each). The V gene lost 6 bases and the J gene lost 5 bases, with 13 bases spanning the gap. Germline V lookup: CDR1 MNHEY, CDR2 SMNVEV (reference sequence). This CDR3 spans 13 amino acids.

The V call is TRBV24-1, the J call TRBJ2-7; D gene uncertain. CDR3 length: 11 residues. The V end was cut by 9 bases, the J end by 5 bases, with 10 bases between. The germline gives CDR1 KGHDR, CDR2 SFDVKD. The DNA for the CDR3 is TGTGCCACCTACGGCGTTCACGAGCAGTACTTC. This sequence encodes CATYGVHEQYF.

The chain carries TRBV4-2 and TRBJ2-5; the match to TRBD1 covers 10 bases. This CDR3 is 17 amino acids long. V was clipped by 1 base and J by 3 bases; unmatched bases: 8. Per germline, CDR1 LGHNA and CDR2 YNFKEQ. CDR3 residues: CASSQGLGGTGEETQYF. The CDR3 DNA is TGTGCCAGCAGCCAAGGTTTAGGGGGGACAGGGGAAGAGACCCAGTACTTC.

The V and J genes are TRBV19 and TRBJ2-3; 12 bases are a match to TRBD2. This CDR3 has 17 amino acids. V trimming: 4 bases; J trimming: 5 bases; junction bases outside the gene matches: 10. Germline V gene sequence: CDR1 LNHDA, CDR2 SQIVND (reference sequence). Here the CDR3 DNA reads TGTGCCAGTAGTACTCTAAAGGAGACTAGCGGGAGAGATACGCAGTATTTT. Translation: CASSTLKETSGRDTQYF.

The chain combines TRBV7-3 with TRBJ2-5; D may match TRBD1 or TRBD2 (5 bases each). The CDR3 spans 14 residues. The V end was cut by 7 bases, the J end by 3 bases, with 15 bases between. From germline, CDR1 is SGHTA and CDR2 FQGTGA. The CDR3 is CASTPHGDEETQYF. The CDR3 nucleotides read TGTGCCAGCACCCCCCACGGGGACGAAGAGACCCAGTACTTC.

This clone showed up just once. The J gene is TRBJ2-7, the V gene TRBV10-3, with 9 positions matching TRBD2. The CDR3 loop spans 17 amino acids. With 0 bases clipped from V and 3 bases from J, the junction kept 9 bases outside the gene matches. The germline V gene encodes CDR1 ENHRY and CDR2 SYGVKD. CDR3 coding DNA: TGTGCCATCAGTGAGTCGAGCGGGAGGCCTTCTAACTACGAGCAGTACTTC. This translates into CAISESSGRPSNYEQYF.

The chain recombines TRBV5-5 with TRBJ2-7; 12 bases are a match to TRBD1. The germline V gene encodes CDR1 SGHKS and CDR2 YYEKEE (reference sequence). CDR3 length: 18 residues. V was clipped by 3 bases and J by 4 bases; unmatched bases: 14. In DNA, the CDR3 is TGTGCCAGCAGCTCGGGACAGGGGGCACTATCTCGCCTGTACGAGCAGTACTTC. This sequence encodes CASSSGQGALSRLYEQYF.

This rearrangement joins TRBV11-2 to TRBJ2-7; D is ambiguous. V lost 0 bases, J lost 7 bases, and 10 bases lay in between. Germline V lookup: CDR1 SGHAT, CDR2 FQNNGV. This CDR3 is built from 13 residues. The CDR3 is CASSLDPGREQYF. DNA of the CDR3: TGTGCCAGCAGCTTAGATCCCGGGCGGGAGCAGTACTTC.

This clone has just a few counts. This chain connects TRBV7-8 to TRBJ1-2; no firm D call. Germline values: CDR1 SGHVS, CDR2 FQNEAQ. This CDR3 contains 13 residues. V was trimmed by 1 base and J by 5 bases, leaving 8 bases between them. The CDR3 DNA reads as TGTGCCAGCAGCTTAGTCTGGGCTTATGGCTACACCTTC. Protein product: CASSLVWAYGYTF.

This chain joins TRBV6-5 and TRBJ2-5; 8 nucleotides line up with TRBD1. Germline values: CDR1 MNHEY, CDR2 SVGAGI. This CDR3 region has 13 residues. J gave up 2 bases and V 6 bases, and 2 bases lay outside the gene matches. Here the CDR3 reads CASRRTGQETQYF. The CDR3 DNA is TGTGCCAGCAGAAGGACAGGGCAAGAGACCCAGTACTTC.

This sequence joins TRBV21-1 and TRBJ1-3; TRBD1 was called by the table and not checked on the DNA. TRBV21-1 is listed as a pseudogene. The CDR3 totals 14 residues. DNA for the CDR3: TGTGCCAGCAGACTCAGGGCGACTGGAAACACCATATATTTT. Translated: CASRLRATGNTIYF.

The gene calls are TRBV5-1 and TRBJ2-3, with TRBD1 matching 7 bases. Germline CDR1 reads SGHRS; CDR2 reads YFSETQ. V lost 10 bases and J lost 2; bases outside the gene matches: 13. There are 15 residues in the CDR3. The CDR3 nucleotides are TGCGCCTTCAGGGGGACACAGGACCCCACAGATACGCAGTATTTT. This encodes CAFRGTQDPTDTQYF.

The rearrangement joins TRBV29-1 to TRBJ2-2, with D possibly being TRBD1 (6 bases). The CDR3 has 16 amino acids. V was pared by 0 bases and J by 3 bases, with 14 bases between. Germline-derived CDR1 and CDR2 are SQVTM and ANQGSEA. CDR3: CSVEDGATGYTGELFF. The CDR3 bases are TGCAGCGTTGAAGACGGGGCCACAGGGTACACCGGGGAGCTGTTTTTT.

This chain joins TRBV28 and TRBJ2-7; 7 positions match TRBD1. Germline V CDR1 and CDR2: MDHEN, SYDVKM. The V segment lost 5 bases and the J segment 2 bases; nucleotides outside the gene matches: 3. The CDR3 covers 13 residues. The CDR3 region is CASSLQGAYEQYF. As DNA, the CDR3 is TGTGCCAGCAGTCTTCAGGGGGCCTACGAGCAGTACTTC.

J is TRBJ2-7 and V is TRBV28; D unclear. V was clipped by 8 bases and J by 4 bases, with 12 bases between them. The CDR3 spans 12 residues. Germline CDR1 is MDHEN and CDR2 is SYDVKM. DNA of the CDR3: TGTGCCAGCGATAATGGGGTATACGAGCAGTACTTC. This translates into CASDNGVYEQYF.

The CDR3 sequence: CASSEGPVSRPQHF. CDR3 coding DNA: TGTGCCAGCAGTGAAGGGCCAGTCTCTCGGCCCCAGCATTTT. The chain joins TRBV6-1 to TRBJ1-5; D is unresolved. The germline CDR1 and CDR2 sequences are MNHNS and SASEGT. The CDR3 runs to 14 residues. Trimming cost V 1 base and J 9 bases, with 13 bases left between them.

The rearrangement joins TRBV5-1 to TRBJ2-3, with 8 bases lining up with TRBD1. Germline CDR1 and CDR2: SGHRS and YFSETQ. V lost 3 bases and J lost 5; bases outside the gene matches: 11. The CDR3 length is 16 residues. The CDR3 protein is CASSSGTGFSKDTQYF. The DNA of the CDR3 is TGCGCCAGCAGCTCCGGGACAGGTTTTTCCAAAGATACGCAGTATTTT.

This chain connects TRBV13 to TRBJ2-4; 10 nucleotides line up with TRBD2. The CDR3 extends over 16 amino acids. Per germline, CDR1 PRHDT and CDR2 FYEKMQ (reference sequence). V was clipped by 6 bases and J by 7 bases; unmatched bases: 12. CDR3: CASRTGTSVTGNIQYF. In nucleotides, the CDR3 is TGTGCCAGCAGAACCGGGACTAGCGTCACGGGGAACATTCAGTACTTC.

There are a few counts of this clone. The sample carries other DNA sequences with the same CDR3. CDR3 loop: CASSYGAGGTYEQYF. CDR3 DNA: TGTGCCAGCAGTTACGGGGCAGGGGGCACCTACGAGCAGTACTTC. This chain joins TRBV6-5 and TRBJ2-7; 8 bases line up with TRBD1. The CDR3 contains 15 residues. Germline CDR1 reads MNHEY; CDR2 reads SVGAGI. Germline trimming cut 2 bases from V and 2 bases from J; bases unmatched to any gene: 5.

This rearrangement joins TRBV6-2 or TRBV6-3 to TRBJ2-7, with D possibly being TRBD2 (6 bases). The CDR3 is 14 amino acids. Trimming removed 5 bases at V and 2 bases at J, with 13 bases between. CDR1 and CDR2 from the germline V gene are MNHEY and SVGEGT. The CDR3 region is CASSRRLVAYEQYF. The CDR3 DNA is TGTGCCAGCAGTCGACGACTAGTAGCCTACGAGCAGTACTTC.

This clone has just a few counts. The genes are TRBV5-1 and TRBJ2-7; 13 nucleotides match TRBD2. Per germline, CDR1 SGHRS and CDR2 YFSETQ. Trimming removed 4 bases from V and 5 bases from J; junction bases left unmatched: 6. CDR3 length: 15 amino acids. CDR3 nucleotides: TGCGCCAGCAGCCCGGGACTAGCGGGGAGGGACGAGCAGTACTTC. Its translation: CASSPGLAGRDEQYF.

This clone was recorded only once. The V and J genes are TRBV7-2 and TRBJ1-1, with no clear D. The CDR3 loop spans 12 amino acids. V was cut by 5 bases and J by 4 bases, with 8 bases left in between. Germline values: CDR1 SGHTA, CDR2 FQGNSA. The CDR3 sequence: CASSLRATEAFF. The CDR3 DNA is TGTGCCAGCAGCCTCAGAGCCACTGAAGCTTTCTTT.

The rearrangement joins TRBV11-2 to TRBJ1-1; no reliable D call. V was cut by 3 bases and J by 10 bases, with 12 bases left in between. The germline CDR1 and CDR2 sequences are SGHAT and FQNNGV. This CDR3 has 12 residues. The CDR3 protein is CASSFIGTGAFF. The DNA of the CDR3 is TGTGCCAGCAGCTTTATCGGAACGGGAGCTTTCTTT.

This CDR3 is CASSRTPSRSGGVAGELFF. The CDR3 coding sequence is TGCGCCAGCAGCCGCACACCCTCGAGGAGCGGAGGAGTGGCCGGGGAGCTGTTTTTT. The genes are TRBV5-1 and TRBJ2-2, with TRBD2 as a possible D gene (5 bases). The CDR3 loop spans 19 amino acids. Germline-derived CDR1 and CDR2 are SGHRS and YFSETQ. The V gene lost 4 bases and the J gene lost 6 bases, with 28 bases spanning the gap.

V and J are TRBV19 and TRBJ2-7; D remains unclear. V lost 0 bases and J lost 2, with 11 bases in between. In germline, CDR1 is LNHDA, CDR2 SQIVND (reference sequence). The CDR3 length is 15 residues. The CDR3 spells CASSIEGNQAYEQYF. Written as DNA, the CDR3 is TGTGCCAGTAGTATAGAGGGGAACCAAGCCTACGAGCAGTACTTC.

The chain links TRBV19 to TRBJ2-6; possible D gene TRBD2, 6 bases. Germline V gene lookup returns CDR1 LNHDA and CDR2 SQIVND (reference sequence). This CDR3 is built from 15 residues. Trimming shortened V by 3 bases and J by 2 bases, and 8 bases separated the two germline ends. The CDR3 region has the DNA TGTGCCAGTAGTATTCGGGGGACTGGGGCCAACGTCCTGACTTTC. Translated: CASSIRGTGANVLTF.